One and the same sample provided the 21 T cell receptor beta chains below, sequenced in a study of cytomegalovirus exposure and HLA in healthy donors. It was with 60 Vbeta and 13 Jbeta primers that the PCR ran. Assay: immunoSEQ multiplex PCR; the TCRdb copy retains only in-frame clones and omits some. There are about 130,000 clones in the sample, with about 0.93% held by the top ten. Specimen: PBMCs. These receptors were collected from a man between 18 and 29 years old in good health and CMV-seronegative.

The V call is TRBV18, the J call TRBJ1-4, with 9 bases aligning to TRBD1. The CDR3 spans 15 residues. CDR1 KGHSH and CDR2 LQKENI come from the germline V gene. After removal of 3 bases from V and 8 bases from J, the junction contained 7 bases not matched to a gene. CDR3 bases: TGTGCCAGCTCACCGTCACAGGGGGCAGGAGAAAAACTGTTTTTT. Its protein product is CASSPSQGAGEKLFF.

The chain joins TRBV28 to TRBJ2-7; D is possibly TRBD1 (5 bases). Germline assignment: CDR1 MDHEN and CDR2 SYDVKM. The CDR3 length is 12 residues. Trimming cost V 9 bases and J 0 bases, with 9 bases left between them. CDR3 DNA: TGTGCCAGTGTTGGGGCCTCCTACGAGCAGTACTTC. This codes for CASVGASYEQYF.

The chain couples TRBV5-1 to TRBJ2-1; TRBD2 matches at 12 bases. Germline lookup yields CDR1 SGHRS and CDR2 YFSETQ. The CDR3 is 16 residues long. The J segment lost 7 bases and the V segment lost 4 bases, leaving 9 bases of the junction unmatched. The CDR3 spells CASSGRTSGTSNEQFF. Here the CDR3 DNA reads TGCGCCAGCAGCGGAAGGACTAGCGGGACGAGTAATGAGCAGTTCTTC.

CDR3 sequence: CASRGARETQYF. DNA for the CDR3: TGTGCCAGTCGGGGGGCGCGGGAGACCCAGTACTTC. This chain joins TRBV19 and TRBJ2-5, with a tentative D call TRBD2 (7 bases). The germline CDR1 and CDR2 sequences are LNHDA and SQIVND (reference sequence). The CDR3 contains 12 residues. The V end was cut by 8 bases, the J end by 5 bases, with 12 bases between. The variable domain in full, with the rest retrieved from reference TRBV19 and TRBJ2-5, is DGGITQSPKYLFRKEGQNVTLSCEQNLNHDAMYWYRQDPGQGLRLIYYSQIVNDFQKGDIAEGYSVSREKKESFPLTVTSAQKNPTAFYLCASRGARETQYFGPGTRLLVL.

This sequence joins TRBV9 and TRBJ2-2, with 7 bases lining up with TRBD1. Germline V CDR1 and CDR2: SGDLS, YYNGEE. This CDR3 region has 14 residues. The V and J ends lost 4 bases and 8 bases, in that order; junction bases with no gene match: 8. The CDR3 reads CASSPNRGSGELFF. The CDR3 DNA reads TGTGCCAGCAGCCCAAACAGGGGATCGGGGGAGCTGTTTTTT.

The chain joins TRBV6-1 to TRBJ2-1, with 7 nucleotides matching TRBD1. J lost 9 bases, V lost 7 bases, and 6 bases had no gene match. This CDR3 spans 12 amino acids. Germline V lookup: CDR1 MNHNS, CDR2 SASEGT. In DNA, the CDR3 is TGTGCCAGCACTGGTAGGGGGCCTGAGCAGTTCTTC. Residues: CASTGRGPEQFF.

This chain's CDR3 is CASSQVWSENSNQPQHF. The CDR3 coding sequence is TGTGCCAGCAGCCAAGTGTGGTCAGAAAATAGCAATCAGCCCCAGCATTTT. V and J are TRBV4-2 and TRBJ1-5; D is ambiguous. Germline V CDR1 and CDR2: LGHNA, YNFKEQ. This CDR3 contains 17 residues. Between the trimmed V and J ends, which lost 1 base and 0 bases, there was a span of 13 bases.

V is TRBV18 and J is TRBJ2-3; a weak D match, TRBD2 (6 bases). The CDR3 consists of 17 residues. Germline lookup yields CDR1 KGHSH and CDR2 LQKENI. V shed 2 bases and J shed 2 bases, with 17 bases lying between them. CDR3 protein: CASSPIRVADPTDTQYF. The CDR3 coding sequence is TGTGCCAGCTCACCAATTCGGGTAGCGGATCCCACAGATACGCAGTATTTT. The variable domain in full, completed from reference TRBV18 and TRBJ2-3, reads NAGVMQNPRHLVRRRGQEARLRCSPMKGHSHVYWYRQLPEEGLKFMVYLQKENIIDESGMPKERFSAEFPKEGPSILRIQQVVRGDSAAYFCASSPIRVADPTDTQYFGPGTRLTVL.

The chain carries TRBV5-1 and TRBJ2-5; TRBD1 is a possible D gene (5 bases). The CDR3 totals 14 residues. CDR1 SGHRS and CDR2 YFSETQ come from the germline V gene. V dropped 0 bases and J dropped 5 bases, with 11 bases sitting between them. The CDR3 nucleotides are TGCGCCAGCAGCTTGGACTTACCAGGGGAGACCCAGTACTTC. Protein product: CASSLDLPGETQYF.

This chain connects TRBV6-5 to TRBJ2-7; 8 bases match TRBD1. J was trimmed by 0 bases and V by 0 bases; bases with no gene match: 4. Germline V gives CDR1 MNHEY, CDR2 SVGAGI. The CDR3 is 16 residues long. CDR3 protein: CASSYSGDRRSYEQYF. The DNA for the CDR3 is TGTGCCAGCAGTTACTCCGGGGACAGGCGCTCCTACGAGCAGTACTTC.

The chain joins TRBV30 to TRBJ1-2, with a tentative D call TRBD1 (6 bases). CDR1 GTSNPN and CDR2 SVGIG come from the germline V gene (reference sequence). V gave up 3 bases and J gave up 7 bases, with 18 bases separating them. There are 14 residues in the CDR3. CDR3 loop: CAWSYLGGAGGYTF. For the CDR3, the DNA is TGTGCCTGGAGCTATCTTGGGGGGGCAGGTGGCTACACCTTC.

The genes are TRBV4-2 and TRBJ1-5; 8 nucleotides line up with TRBD1. From germline, CDR1 is LGHNA and CDR2 YNFKEQ. This CDR3 comprises 17 residues. After removal of 1 base from V and 1 base from J, the junction contained 6 bases not matched to a gene. This CDR3 reads CASSQVRQGMSNQPQHF. The CDR3, as DNA: TGTGCCAGCAGCCAAGTACGACAGGGGATGAGCAATCAGCCCCAGCATTTT.

The chain uses TRBV5-1 and TRBJ1-2; 7 bases map to TRBD1. The CDR3 loop spans 15 amino acids. Germline V gene sequence: CDR1 SGHRS, CDR2 YFSETQ. V shed 4 bases, J shed 0 bases, and the junction held 6 bases outside the gene matches. The CDR3 bases are TGCGCCAGCAGCCTGGGACAGCTGACTAACTATGGCTACACCTTC. This codes for CASSLGQLTNYGYTF. The full variable domain, in which reference TRBV5-1 and TRBJ1-2 provide the parts outside the CDR3, is KAGVTQTPRYLIKTRGQQVTLSCSPISGHRSVSWYQQTPGQGLQFLFEYFSETQRNKGNFPGRFSGRQFSNSRSEMNVSTLELGDSALYLCASSLGQLTNYGYTFGSGTRLTVV.

V gene TRBV5-1 combines with J gene TRBJ1-2, with no clear D. The germline V gene encodes CDR1 SGHRS and CDR2 YFSETQ. Trimming removed 3 bases from V and 0 bases from J, with 12 bases in between. This CDR3 has 15 residues. In DNA form, the CDR3 reads TGCGCCAGCAGCTCGGGTCCGGGATCTAACTATGGCTACACCTTC. Amino acids: CASSSGPGSNYGYTF.

The chain couples TRBV4-1 to TRBJ2-5, with TRBD2 matching over 8 bases. V trimming: 3 bases; J trimming: 5 bases; junction bases outside the gene matches: 20. This CDR3 is 19 amino acids long. The germline CDR1 and CDR2 sequences are MGHRA and YSYEKL. The CDR3 sequence: CASSQISSTGGRKGETQYF. The CDR3 DNA reads as TGCGCCAGCAGCCAGATATCTTCCACTGGCGGGAGGAAAGGGGAGACCCAGTACTTC.

V is TRBV18 and J is TRBJ1-5; TRBD1 agrees at 10 bases. The V segment lost 5 bases and the J segment 9 bases; nucleotides outside the gene matches: 10. The CDR3 is 15 residues long. Germline V CDR1 and CDR2: KGHSH, LQKENI. CDR3 DNA sequence: TGTGCCAGCTCAGCCGGACAGGGGGTGATGGGGCCCCAGCATTTT. It encodes CASSAGQGVMGPQHF.

Here the CDR3 reads CATDRDRYGYTF. DNA for the CDR3: TGTGCAACGGACAGGGATCGTTATGGCTACACCTTC. The chain employs TRBV28 and TRBJ1-2, with 8 bases identical to TRBD1. The CDR3 totals 12 residues. Germline CDR1 reads MDHEN; CDR2 reads SYDVKM.

The rearrangement uses TRBV14 and TRBJ2-3; tentative D call: TRBD2 (6 bases). CDR1 and CDR2 (germline): SGHDN, FVKESK. The length of the CDR3 is 17 residues. Trimming pared 4 bases from V and 6 bases from J, leaving 23 bases between. CDR3 coding DNA: TGTGCCAGCAGCCGCTTAACGACTAGACACGGGTCGGATACGCAGTATTTT. Translating it yields CASSRLTTRHGSDTQYF.

This rearrangement joins TRBV28 to TRBJ2-1, with a possible D match to TRBD2 (5 bases). CDR3 length equals 13 residues. Germline CDR1 reads MDHEN; CDR2 reads SYDVKM. V lost 4 bases, J lost 10 bases, and 14 bases lay in between. As DNA, the CDR3 is TGTGCCAGCAGTTGGTTGAGGGTGGACGAGCAGTTCTTC. Translated: CASSWLRVDEQFF.

The chain couples TRBV7-8 to TRBJ2-3, with TRBD2 matching 13 bases. The CDR3 is made up of 15 amino acids. From germline, CDR1 is SGHVS and CDR2 FQNEAQ. J lost 4 bases, V lost 5 bases, and 3 bases had no gene match. The CDR3 DNA reads TGTGCCAGCAGCGTCACTAGCGGGAGGGCAGATACGCAGTATTTT. Translated: CASSVTSGRADTQYF.

The V gene is TRBV5-1, the J gene TRBJ2-1; 9 bases align to TRBD1. Per germline, CDR1 SGHRS and CDR2 YFSETQ. Losses at the gene ends were 4 bases for V and 3 bases for J; bases not matched to a gene: 5. The length of the CDR3 is 15 residues. CDR3 nucleotides: TGCGCCAGCAGCCCTGGGACAGGGCGCTACAATGAGCAGTTCTTC. It translates to CASSPGTGRYNEQFF.